The T cell receptor (beta chain) under discussion was sequenced for a study of blood T cell repertoires in COVID-19. Study at large: Nucleic acid was either cDNA or gDNA, and it came from T cells, B-cell-depleted T cells, or PBMCs.

The authors' processing: Amplification from reference gene primers served as the basis for estimated nucleated cell counts. Using immunoSEQ multiplex PCR, the repertoire was profiled, and TCRdb retains in-frame clones only, with some absent. That table furnishes V, J and clone size, whereas the DNA furnished D and trimming. The table includes roughly 100,000 clones, 90% to 95% detected once. The length of the CDR3 is 14 residues. Germline V gene lookup returns CDR1 LNHNV and CDR2 YYDKDF (reference sequence). The germline V and J ends were trimmed by 0 bases and 8 bases, with 8 bases remaining between them.

The J gene is TRBJ1-6, the V gene TRBV15; D uncertain. This clonotype was sampled from a human donor in a cohort sampled during active COVID-19. The specimen sequenced was peripheral blood. This CDR3 is CATSRDRTDSPLHF. CDR3 sequence (DNA): TGTGCCACCAGCAGAGATCGAACGGATTCACCCCTCCACTTT.